The clone carrying this TCR beta chain was seen ten or more times. Its target is unknown. As to time point: patch test 3, about 24 weeks after DPC sensitization. Treatment given: therapeutic diphenylcyclopropenone sensitization with weekly scalp DPC. Separate cDNA molecules received unique molecular identifiers, which the library attached to them. MiXCR, run by TCRdb on the RACE reads, gives a single entry per CDR3 protein. Of about 30,000 distinct CDR3 sequences in the sample, 5.8% are singletons; the top ten hold approximately 5%. The entry originates in a study of human T cells and chemical hapten exposure. Study-level findings and limits: As the donors had alopecia, their immune response may differ from healthy people's. Counts of expanded TCRs at PT1 were positively correlated with patch test score.

Looked up from germline, CDR1 is MGHRA and CDR2 is YSYEKL. The V gene lost 0 bases and the J gene lost 2 bases, with 11 bases spanning the gap. CDR3 length equals 15 residues. The rearrangement links TRBV4-1 to TRBJ2-7, with D maybe TRBD1 (5 bases). This receptor was obtained from a man aged 25 to 45 with alopecia areata. Some clones in this sample may be carry-over from other donors' samples. Sequenced material: whole blood, taken in connection with sensitization to the hapten diphenylcyclopropenone (DPC). The chain's CDR3 is CASSQDTRATYEQYF. The CDR3 coding sequence is TGCGCCAGCAGCCAAGATACCAGGGCTACCTACGAGCAGTACTTC.